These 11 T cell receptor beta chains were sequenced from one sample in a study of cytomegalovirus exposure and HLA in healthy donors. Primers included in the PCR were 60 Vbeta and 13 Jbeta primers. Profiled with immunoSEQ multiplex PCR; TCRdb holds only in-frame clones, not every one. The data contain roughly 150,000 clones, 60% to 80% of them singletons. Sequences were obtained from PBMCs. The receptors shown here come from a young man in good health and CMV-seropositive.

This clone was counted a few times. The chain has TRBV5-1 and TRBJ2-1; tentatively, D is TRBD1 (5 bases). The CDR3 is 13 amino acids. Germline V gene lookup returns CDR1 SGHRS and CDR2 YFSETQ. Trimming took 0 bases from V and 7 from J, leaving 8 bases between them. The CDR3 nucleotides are TGCGCCAGCAGCTTGGCAGGGAAGAATGAGCAGTTCTTC. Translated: CASSLAGKNEQFF.

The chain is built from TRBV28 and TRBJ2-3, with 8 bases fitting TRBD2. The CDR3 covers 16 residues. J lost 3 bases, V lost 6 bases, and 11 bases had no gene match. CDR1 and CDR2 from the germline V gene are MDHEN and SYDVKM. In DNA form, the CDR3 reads TGTGCCAGCAGCTCCCCTCGGGAGGGCCTTACAGATACGCAGTATTTT. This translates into CASSSPREGLTDTQYF.

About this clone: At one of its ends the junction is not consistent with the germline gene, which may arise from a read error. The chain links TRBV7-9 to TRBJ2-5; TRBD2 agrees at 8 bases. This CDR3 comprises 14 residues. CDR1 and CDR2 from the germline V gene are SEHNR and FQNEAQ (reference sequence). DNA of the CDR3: TGTTCCAGCAGACCCAGCGGGGGAGTCGGGACCCAGTACTTC. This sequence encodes CSSRPSGGVGTQYF.

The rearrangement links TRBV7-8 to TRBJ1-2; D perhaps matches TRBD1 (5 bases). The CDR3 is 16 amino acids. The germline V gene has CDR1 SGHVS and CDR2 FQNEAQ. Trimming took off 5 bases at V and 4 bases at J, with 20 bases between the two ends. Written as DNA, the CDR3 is TGTGCCAGCAGCGCCCGGGGGACCACCTCCGTCTATGGCTACACCTTC. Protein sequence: CASSARGTTSVYGYTF.

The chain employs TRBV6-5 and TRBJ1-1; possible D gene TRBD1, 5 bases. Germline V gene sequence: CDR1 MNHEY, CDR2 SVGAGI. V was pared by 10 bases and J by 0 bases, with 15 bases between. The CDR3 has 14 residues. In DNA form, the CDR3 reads TGTGCCACCAAGAGACAGAGCATGAACACTGAAGCTTTCTTT. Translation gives CATKRQSMNTEAFF.

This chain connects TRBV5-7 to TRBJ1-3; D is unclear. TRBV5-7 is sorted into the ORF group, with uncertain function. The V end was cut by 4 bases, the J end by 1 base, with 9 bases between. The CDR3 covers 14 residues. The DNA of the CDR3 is TGTGCCAGCAGCCCCCCGCAGTCTGGAAACACCATATATTTT. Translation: CASSPPQSGNTIYF.

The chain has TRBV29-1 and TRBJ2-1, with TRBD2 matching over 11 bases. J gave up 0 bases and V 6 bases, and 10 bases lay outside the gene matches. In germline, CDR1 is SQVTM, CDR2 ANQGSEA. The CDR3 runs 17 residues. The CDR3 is CSVAGTSGSSSYNEQFF. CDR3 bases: TGCAGCGTCGCCGGGACTAGCGGTTCGAGCTCCTACAATGAGCAGTTCTTC.

This CDR3 is CAWTRLAGVSGQYF. The DNA for the CDR3 is TGTGCCTGGACCCGACTAGCGGGAGTGTCGGGGCAGTACTTC. The V call is TRBV30, the J call TRBJ2-7; TRBD2 aligns across 12 bases. Germline assignment: CDR1 GTSNPN and CDR2 SVGIG (reference sequence). The CDR3 contains 14 residues. Germline trimming cut 4 bases from V and 9 bases from J; bases unmatched to any gene: 10.

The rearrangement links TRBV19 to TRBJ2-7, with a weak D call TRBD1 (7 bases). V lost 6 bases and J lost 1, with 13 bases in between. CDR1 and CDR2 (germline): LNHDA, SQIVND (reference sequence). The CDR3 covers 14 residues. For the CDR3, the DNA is TGTGCCAGTAGGCGACAGGGAGGATCCTACGAGCAGTACTTC. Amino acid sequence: CASRRQGGSYEQYF.

The CDR3 region has the DNA TGCAGCGTTGACACCCCGGGTAAGAATGAGCAGTTCTTC. Its protein is CSVDTPGKNEQFF. V usage is TRBV29-1 and J usage is TRBJ2-1; D unresolved. The germline V gene has CDR1 SQVTM and CDR2 ANQGSEA. V lost 3 bases and J 7 bases, leaving 13 bases between the germline ends. The CDR3 is 13 residues long.

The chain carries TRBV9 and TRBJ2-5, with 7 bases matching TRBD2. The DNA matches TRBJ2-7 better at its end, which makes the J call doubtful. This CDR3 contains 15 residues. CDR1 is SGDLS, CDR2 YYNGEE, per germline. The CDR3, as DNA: TGTGCCAGCAGCGTAGGTAGCGGGTTATCTTACGAGCAGTACTTC. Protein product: CASSVGSGLSYEQYF.